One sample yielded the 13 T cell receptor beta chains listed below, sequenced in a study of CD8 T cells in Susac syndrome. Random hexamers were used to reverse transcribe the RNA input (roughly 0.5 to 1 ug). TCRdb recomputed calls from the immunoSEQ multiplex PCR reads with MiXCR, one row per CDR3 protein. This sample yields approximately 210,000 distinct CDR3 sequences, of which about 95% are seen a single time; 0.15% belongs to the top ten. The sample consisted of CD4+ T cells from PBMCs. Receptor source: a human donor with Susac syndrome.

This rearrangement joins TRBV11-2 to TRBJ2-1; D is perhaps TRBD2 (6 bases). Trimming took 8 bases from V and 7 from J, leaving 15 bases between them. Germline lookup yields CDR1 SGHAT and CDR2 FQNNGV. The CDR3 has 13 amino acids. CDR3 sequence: CASRRSGRNEQFF. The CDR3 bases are TGTGCCAGCCGCCGATCAGGGAGGAATGAGCAGTTCTTC. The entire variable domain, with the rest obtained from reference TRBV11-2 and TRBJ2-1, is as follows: EAGVAQSPRYKIIEKRQSVAFWCNPISGHATLYWYQQILGQGPKLLIQFQNNGVVDDSQLPKDRFSAERLKGVDSTLKIQPAKLEDSAVYLCASRRSGRNEQFFGPGTRLTVL.

CDR3 DNA sequence: TGTGCCAGCAGTTACTCCCAGCCCGGGGGTATGGATACGCAGTATTTT. Translating it yields CASSYSQPGGMDTQYF. This rearrangement joins TRBV6-2 or TRBV6-3 to TRBJ2-3; TRBD2 might be the D (6 bases). Deletions cut 0 bases from V and 6 bases from J, with 16 bases between. Germline V lookup: CDR1 MNHEY, CDR2 SVGEGT. The CDR3 covers 16 residues.

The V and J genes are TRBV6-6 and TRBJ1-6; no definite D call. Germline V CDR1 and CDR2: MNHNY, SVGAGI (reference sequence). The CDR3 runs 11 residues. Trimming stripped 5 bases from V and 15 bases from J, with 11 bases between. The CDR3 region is CASSHLEVLHF. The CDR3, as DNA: TGTGCCAGCAGTCACCTAGAGGTCCTCCACTTT.

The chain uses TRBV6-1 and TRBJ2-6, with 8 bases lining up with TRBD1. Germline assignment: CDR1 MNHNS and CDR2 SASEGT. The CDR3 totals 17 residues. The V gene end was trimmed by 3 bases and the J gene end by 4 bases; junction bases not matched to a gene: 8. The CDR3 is CASSEPTGAAGANVLTF. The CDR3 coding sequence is TGTGCCAGCAGTGAGCCGACAGGGGCGGCCGGGGCCAACGTCCTGACTTTC.

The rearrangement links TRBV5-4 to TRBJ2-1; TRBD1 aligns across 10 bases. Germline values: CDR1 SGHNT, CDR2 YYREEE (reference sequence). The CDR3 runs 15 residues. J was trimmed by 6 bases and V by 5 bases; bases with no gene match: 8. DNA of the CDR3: TGTGCCAGCAGACGGGACAGGGGATTACTCAATGAGCAGTTCTTC. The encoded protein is CASRRDRGLLNEQFF.

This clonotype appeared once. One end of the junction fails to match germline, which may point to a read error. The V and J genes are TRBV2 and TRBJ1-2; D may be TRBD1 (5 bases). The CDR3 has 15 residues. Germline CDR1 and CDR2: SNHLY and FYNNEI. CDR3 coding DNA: TGTGCCAGCAGTGAACAACAGGCCATGAACTCTGGCTACACCTTC. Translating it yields CASSEQQAMNSGYTF.

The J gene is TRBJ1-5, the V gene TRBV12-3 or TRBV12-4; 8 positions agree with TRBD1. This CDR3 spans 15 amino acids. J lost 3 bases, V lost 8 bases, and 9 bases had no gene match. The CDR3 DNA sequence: TGTGCCAGCCGCCTCTCGACAGGGGTCAATCAGCCCCAGCATTTT. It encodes CASRLSTGVNQPQHF.

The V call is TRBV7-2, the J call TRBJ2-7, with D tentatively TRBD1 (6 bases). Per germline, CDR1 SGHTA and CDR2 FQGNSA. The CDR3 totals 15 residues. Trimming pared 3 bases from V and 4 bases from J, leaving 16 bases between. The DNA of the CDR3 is TGTGCCAGCAGCTTGGGGGCCGGGACACTTTACGAGCAGTACTTC. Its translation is CASSLGAGTLYEQYF.

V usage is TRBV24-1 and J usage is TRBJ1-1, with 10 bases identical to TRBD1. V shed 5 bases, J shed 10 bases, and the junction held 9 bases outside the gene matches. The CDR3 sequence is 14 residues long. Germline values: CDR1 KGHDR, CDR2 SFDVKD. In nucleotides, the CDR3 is TGTGCCACCAGTGTCTCGGACAGGGGGGTAGGAGCTTTCTTT. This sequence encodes CATSVSDRGVGAFF.

CDR3 in DNA: TGTGCCAGCAGCTCAAGGGGACTAGCAGGCAATGAGCAGTTCTTC. Protein product: CASSSRGLAGNEQFF. The chain recombines TRBV6-2 or TRBV6-3 with TRBJ2-1; 9 bases match TRBD2. There are 15 residues in the CDR3. The junction had 9 bases not matched to a gene; V was cut back by 6 bases and J by 6 bases. CDR1 is MNHEY and CDR2 is SVGEGT in the germline V gene.

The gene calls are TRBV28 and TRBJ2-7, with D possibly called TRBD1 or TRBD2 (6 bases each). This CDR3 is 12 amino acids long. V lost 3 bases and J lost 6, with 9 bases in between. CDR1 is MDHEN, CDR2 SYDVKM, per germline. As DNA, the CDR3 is TGTGCCAGCAGTTTCAAGGGGGGCGAGCAGTACTTC. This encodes CASSFKGGEQYF.

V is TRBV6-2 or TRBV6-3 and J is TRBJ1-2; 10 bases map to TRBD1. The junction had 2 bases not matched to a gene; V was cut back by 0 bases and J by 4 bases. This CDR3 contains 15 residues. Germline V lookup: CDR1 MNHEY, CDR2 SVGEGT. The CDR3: CASSYSGTGVYGYTF. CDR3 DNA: TGTGCCAGCAGTTACTCCGGGACAGGGGTCTATGGCTACACCTTC.

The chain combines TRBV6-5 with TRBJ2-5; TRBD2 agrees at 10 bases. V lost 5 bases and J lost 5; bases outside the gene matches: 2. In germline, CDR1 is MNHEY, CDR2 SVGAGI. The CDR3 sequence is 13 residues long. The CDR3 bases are TGTGCCAGCAGTCGGACTAGCGGTGAGACCCAGTACTTC. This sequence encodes CASSRTSGETQYF.